The rows below give T cell receptor beta chains drawn from one sample of a study of T cells in Graves' hyperthyroidism and ophthalmopathy. One entry per CDR3 protein results from TCRdb running MiXCR on the multiplex PCR reads. The data show around 520,000 distinct CDR3 sequences, 11% to 15% seen once. Sequences were obtained from blood. All receptors come from a woman in her thirties or forties with Graves' hyperthyroidism. The conserved cysteine and the conserved F or W are not part of the CDR3 here.

v_gene,j_gene,len,CDR3aa
TRBV3-1,TRBJ2-1,12,ASSQGGMGNEQF
TRBV3-1,TRBJ2-3,17,ASSQVGALEGQTTDTQY
TRBV28,TRBJ2-3,14,ASTRYRLAATDTQY
TRBV7-2,TRBJ2-7,14,ASSSATVLVRNEQY
TRBV6-5,TRBJ1-1,14,ASSYSNTDTNTEAF
TRBV10-3,TRBJ2-5,12,AISETRWSKTQY
TRBV12-3/TRBV12-4,TRBJ2-5,11,ASSETDPGTQY
TRBV25-1,TRBJ2-5,13,ASSELAANQETQY
TRBV30,TRBJ1-2,12,ALTKGQNNYGYT
TRBV6-5,TRBJ1-2,10,ASSYLGGGYT
TRBV10-3,TRBJ2-1,11,AISELGADEQF
TRBV4-1,TRBJ1-4,11,ASSQKRDEKLF
TRBV20-1,TRBJ2-7,13,SALNSGSKAYEQY
TRBV9,TRBJ2-7,13,ASSVGPGKTYEQY
TRBV7-2,TRBJ2-1,12,ASSSGLDFGEQF
TRBV6-1,TRBJ2-1,12,ASELAGGVNEQF
TRBV28,TRBJ1-6,12,ASSFRPGDSPLH
TRBV5-1,TRBJ1-1,11,ASSLTGWGEAF
TRBV30,TRBJ2-3,11,AWRKVGADTQY
TRBV7-2,TRBJ2-2,14,ASSPRGNRNTGELF
TRBV6-5,TRBJ2-3,12,ASSYSQGRNTQY
TRBV20-1,TRBJ1-2,9,SAPGGAGYT
TRBV10-3,TRBJ2-7,9,ASGVAYEQY
TRBV11-1,TRBJ2-7,12,ASSFSGNSYEQY
TRBV20-1,TRBJ2-1,11,SARGIGRNEQF
TRBV5-1,TRBJ2-7,10,ASRLGEYEQY
TRBV7-9,TRBJ1-1,10,AFKTANTEAF
TRBV19,TRBJ2-2,10,ASTTLTGELF
TRBV7-9,TRBJ1-5,10,ASSLGGTGVN
TRBV5-4,TRBJ2-3,16,ASSLLPGGQGIIDTQY
TRBV12-3/TRBV12-4,TRBJ2-3,14,ASSLGSDTPTDTQY
TRBV14,TRBJ2-6,14,ASSQERASGANVLT
TRBV10-3,TRBJ2-6,14,AISESEGSGANVLT
TRBV7-2,TRBJ2-2,14,ASSLAGNVDTGELF
TRBV18,TRBJ1-1,13,ASSPRQDAGGEAF
TRBV7-2,TRBJ2-1,12,ASSLDGAYNEQF
TRBV19,TRBJ1-1,11,ASTTKGGTEAF
TRBV11-1,TRBJ2-1,15,ASSFSMAGGTYNEQF
TRBV7-9,TRBJ1-4,10,ASSWDGGKLF
TRBV20-1,TRBJ2-7,13,SSKEGGTYTYEQY
TRBV5-1,TRBJ2-3,13,ASSARWGLTDTQY
TRBV19,TRBJ2-7,13,ASSRRQGVQDEQY
TRBV13,TRBJ1-2,12,ASSSDSSRYGYT
TRBV7-9,TRBJ2-7,10,ASSFEGYEQY
TRBV28,TRBJ2-5,11,ASRTDEGETQY